The clone carrying this T cell receptor beta chain has a handful of counts. This entry belongs to a study of beta chain features in type 1 diabetes. Sequencing targeted expressed TCRB transcripts, as all isolated RNA had been reverse transcribed. Assay: immunoSEQ multiplex PCR; the TCRdb copy retains only in-frame clones and omits some. This table has about half a million clones, 10% to 12% appearing once. Material for sequencing was naive CD4+ T cells from blood. This TCR came from a woman aged 18-35 years in good health.

The CDR3 DNA sequence: TGCGCCAGCAGCCAAGATAACCCTGATGAAGCTTTCTTT. Amino acids: CASSQDNPDEAFF. The chain has TRBV4-3 and TRBJ1-1; D gene uncertain. V lost 0 bases to trimming and J lost 7 bases, with 9 bases between them. The CDR3 extends over 13 amino acids. The germline CDR1 and CDR2 sequences are LGHNA and YSLEER.